This is a list of T cell receptor beta chains from one sample in a study of T-cell reconstitution after alpha-beta-depleted transplantation in children. TCRdb independently ran MiXCR on the PCR reads; one entry per CDR3 protein. The table has 200,000 to 250,000 distinct CDR3 sequences, roughly 10% seen once. This sample comprised PBMCs from the stem cell graft donor, obtained from the stem cell graft. The receptors originated from a human donor who donated a stem cell graft to a child with acute lymphoblastic leukemia. The CDR3 runs from the conserved cysteine through the conserved F or W. Fields, in order: J gene, clone size, V gene, D gene, CDR3 DNA, CDR3 protein. The D gene is left open where the match is weak. Size is omitted from some rows. Given values are once, few, many or a class for expanded clones.

TRBJ2-1	many	TRBV9	TRBD2	TGTGCCAGCAGCGCAAATTGGGGTACTAGCGGGGGAAATGAGCAGTTCTTC	CASSANWGTSGGNEQFF
TRBJ1-1	many	TRBV7-9	TRBD1	TGTGCCAGCAGCGCCCCCGGGACAGGCTATGAAGCTTTCTTT	CASSAPGTGYEAFF
TRBJ1-2	NA	TRBV20-1	NA	TGCAGTGCTGGACCCGGGGGGCGTTGGTATGGCTACACCTTC	CSAGPGGRWYGYTF
TRBJ2-1	NA	TRBV24-1	NA	TGTGCCACCAGTGATGACCGGGACGGAGCCTACAATGAGCAGTTCTTC	CATSDDRDGAYNEQFF
TRBJ2-7	few	TRBV13	TRBD2	TGTGCCAGCAGCGTTCGGGGGGGCGGGCAGTACTTC	CASSVRGGGQYF
TRBJ1-1	NA	TRBV5-4	NA	TGTGCCAGCAGCTTATCAGGGATATCAGCTACTGAAGCTTTCTTT	CASSLSGISATEAFF
TRBJ2-1	many	TRBV3-1	TRBD1	TGTGCCAGCAGCGCTCCGGGACAGGGCAACAATGAGCAGTTCTTC	CASSAPGQGNNEQFF
TRBJ1-5	few	TRBV20-1	NA	TGCAGTGCTAGAGATATGGCAGGCAATCAGCCCCAGCATTTT	CSARDMAGNQPQHF
TRBJ1-5	NA	TRBV20-1	NA	TGCAGTGCTTCCCCAGATCAGGGTTGGAATCAGCCCCAGCATTTT	CSASPDQGWNQPQHF
TRBJ1-4	many	TRBV20-1	NA	TGCAGTGCTAGAGATCGTGAAAAACTGTTTTTT	CSARDREKLFF
TRBJ2-5	few	TRBV30	NA	TGTGCCTGGAGTGAATACCCTGAGTACCAAGAGACCCAGTACTTC	CAWSEYPEYQETQYF
TRBJ2-2	many	TRBV12-3/TRBV12-4	NA	TGTGCCAGCAGGGGCAGGATGAACACCGGGGAGCTGTTTTTT	CASRGRMNTGELFF
TRBJ1-2	NA	TRBV10-3	NA	TGTGCCATCAGTCCGGGACAAAGCGCTGGCTACACCTTC	CAISPGQSAGYTF
TRBJ2-4	NA	TRBV12-3/TRBV12-4	TRBD1	TGTGCCAGCAGTATAATATCACAGGGGGCGAACATTCAGTACTTC	CASSIISQGANIQYF
TRBJ2-1	many	TRBV6-5	NA	TGTGCCAGCAGTACTCCTTTTCATGGAGCAAACTCCTACAATGAGCAGTTCTTC	CASSTPFHGANSYNEQFF
TRBJ2-5	many	TRBV29-1	NA	TGCAGCGTTGAAGAACCGGGTAGCTTGGCCCAGTACTTC	CSVEEPGSLAQYF
TRBJ1-4	NA	TRBV12-3/TRBV12-4	NA	TGTGCCAGCAGGAATCCAGTCACTATAGAAAAACTGTTTTTT	CASRNPVTIEKLFF
TRBJ2-3	many	TRBV5-6	NA	TGTGCCAGCAGCTCGGCTGCGGGGAACGTCGATACGCAGTATTTT	CASSSAAGNVDTQYF
TRBJ1-1	NA	TRBV5-1	TRBD1	TGCGCCAGCAGCGCAATATCCGGGACAGGGGTGGAAGCTTTCTTT	CASSAISGTGVEAFF
TRBJ1-1	NA	TRBV20-1	TRBD1	TGCAGTGCTAGGCCCTACAGGGGGCGGTTTTTCGACACTGAAGCTTTCTTT	CSARPYRGRFFDTEAFF
TRBJ1-1	many	TRBV14	NA	TGTGCCAGCAGCCAAGATGCCGGGGGTGCGAACACTGAAGCTTTCTTT	CASSQDAGGANTEAFF
TRBJ2-1	many	TRBV2	TRBD2	TGTGCCAGCAAGGGACTAGCAAACAATGAGCAGTTCTTC	CASKGLANNEQFF
TRBJ1-4	few	TRBV27	NA	TGTGCCAGCAGTCGGGGACGAACCGAGAAACTGTTTTTT	CASSRGRTEKLFF
TRBJ2-7	many	TRBV20-1	TRBD1	TGCAGTGCTAGATTTGAGACAGGGGGCTTTGGGCAGTACTTC	CSARFETGGFGQYF